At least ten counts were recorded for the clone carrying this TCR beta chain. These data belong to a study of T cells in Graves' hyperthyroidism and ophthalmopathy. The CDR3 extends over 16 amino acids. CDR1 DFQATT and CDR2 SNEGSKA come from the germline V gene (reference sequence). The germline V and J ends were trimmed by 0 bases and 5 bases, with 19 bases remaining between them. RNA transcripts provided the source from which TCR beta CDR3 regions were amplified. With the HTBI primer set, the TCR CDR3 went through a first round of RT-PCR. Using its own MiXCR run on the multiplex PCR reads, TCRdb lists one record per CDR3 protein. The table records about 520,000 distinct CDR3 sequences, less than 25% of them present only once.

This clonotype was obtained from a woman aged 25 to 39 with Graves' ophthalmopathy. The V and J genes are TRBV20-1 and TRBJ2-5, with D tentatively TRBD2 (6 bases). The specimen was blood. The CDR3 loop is CSARDGGGHLRETQYF. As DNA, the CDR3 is TGCAGTGCTAGAGATGGCGGAGGGCACTTAAGGGAGACCCAGTACTTC.